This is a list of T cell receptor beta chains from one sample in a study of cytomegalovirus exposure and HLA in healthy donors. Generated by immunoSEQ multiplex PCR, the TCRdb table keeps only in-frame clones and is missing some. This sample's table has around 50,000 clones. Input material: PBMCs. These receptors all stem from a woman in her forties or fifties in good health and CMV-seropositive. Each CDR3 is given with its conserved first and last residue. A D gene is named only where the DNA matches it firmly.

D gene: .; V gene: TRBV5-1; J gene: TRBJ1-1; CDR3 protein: CASSSRVGTEAFF; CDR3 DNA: TGCGCCAGCAGCTCACGGGTGGGCACTGAAGCTTTCTTT
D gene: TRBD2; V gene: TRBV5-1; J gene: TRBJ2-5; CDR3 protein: CASSVTGTSGAQETQYF; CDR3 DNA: TGCGCCAGCAGCGTTACCGGGACTAGCGGGGCCCAAGAGACCCAGTACTTC
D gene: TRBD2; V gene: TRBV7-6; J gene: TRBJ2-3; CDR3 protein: CASSLLAAQVPDTQYF; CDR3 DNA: TGTGCCAGCAGCTTACTAGCGGCCCAGGTGCCAGATACGCAGTATTTT
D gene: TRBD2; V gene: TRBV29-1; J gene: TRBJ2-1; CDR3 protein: CSGAGLAYNEQFF; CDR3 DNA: TGCAGCGGGGCGGGACTAGCCTACAATGAGCAGTTCTTC
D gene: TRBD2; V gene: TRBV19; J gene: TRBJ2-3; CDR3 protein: CASSIGPSGSTDTQYF; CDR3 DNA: TGTGCCAGTAGTATCGGGCCTAGCGGGAGCACAGATACGCAGTATTTT
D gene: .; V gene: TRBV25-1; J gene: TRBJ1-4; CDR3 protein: CASSGQYRVLNEKLFF; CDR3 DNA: TGTGCCAGCAGTGGCCAGTACAGGGTCCTAAATGAAAAACTGTTTTTT
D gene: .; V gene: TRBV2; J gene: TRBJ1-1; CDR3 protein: CASSAGGGHTEAFF; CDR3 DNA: TGTGCCAGCAGTGCCGGGGGAGGGCACACTGAAGCTTTCTTT
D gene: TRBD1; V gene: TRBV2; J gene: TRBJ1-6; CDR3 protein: CASSSPQGARDSPLHF; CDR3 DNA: TGTGCCAGCAGCTCGCCCCAGGGGGCGCGTGATTCACCCCTCCACTTT
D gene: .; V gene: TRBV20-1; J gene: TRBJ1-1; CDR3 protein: CSAPYLAKAFF; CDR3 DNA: TGCAGTGCCCCGTATTTGGCCAAGGCTTTCTTT
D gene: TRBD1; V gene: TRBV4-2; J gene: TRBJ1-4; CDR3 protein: CASSRGQGAWINEKLFF; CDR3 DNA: TGTGCCAGCAGCCGTGGACAGGGGGCGTGGATAAATGAAAAACTGTTTTTT
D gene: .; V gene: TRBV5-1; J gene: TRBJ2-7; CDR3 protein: CASSGQSYEQYF; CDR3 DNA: TGCGCCAGCAGCGGACAGTCCTACGAGCAGTACTTC